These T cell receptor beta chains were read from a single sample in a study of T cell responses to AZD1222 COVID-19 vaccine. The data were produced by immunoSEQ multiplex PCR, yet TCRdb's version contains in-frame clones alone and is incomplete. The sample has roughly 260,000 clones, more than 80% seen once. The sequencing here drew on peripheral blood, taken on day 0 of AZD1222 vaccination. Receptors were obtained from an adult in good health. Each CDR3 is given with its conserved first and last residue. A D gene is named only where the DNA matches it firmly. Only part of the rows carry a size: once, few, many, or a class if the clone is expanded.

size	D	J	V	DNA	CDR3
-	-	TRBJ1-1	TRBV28	TGTGCCAGCAGCCAGGGGAGGAACACTGAAGCTTTCTTT	CASSQGRNTEAFF
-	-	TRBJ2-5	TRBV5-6	TGTGCCAGCAGCTTGGATCCGGGGGCCTGGGAGACCCAGTACTTC	CASSLDPGAWETQYF
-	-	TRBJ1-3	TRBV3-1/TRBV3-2	TGTGCCAGCAGCCAAGGGGGGATCGAAAACACCATATATTTT	CASSQGGIENTIYF
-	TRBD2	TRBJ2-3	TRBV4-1	TGCGCCAGCAGCCAAGATTGGGGACTAGCGAAGGGAGATACGCAGTATTTT	CASSQDWGLAKGDTQYF
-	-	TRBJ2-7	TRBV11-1	TGTGCCAGCAGCTTAGCGGAGGTCAGCTCCTACGAGCAGTACTTC	CASSLAEVSSYEQYF
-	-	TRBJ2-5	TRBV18	TGTGCCAGCTCCAGGAGGGCGAATCAAGAGACCCAGTACTTC	CASSRRANQETQYF
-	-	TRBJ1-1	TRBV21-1	TGTGCCAGCAGCAAATCCCCGGACTTT	CASSKSPDF
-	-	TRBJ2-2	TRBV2	TGTGCCAGCAGTGGGATTACGATGGCCGGGGAGCTGTTTTTT	CASSGITMAGELFF
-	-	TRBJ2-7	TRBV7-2	TGTGCCAGCAGCCAGGGCCTCCAAGGGTTCTACGAGCAGTACTTC	CASSQGLQGFYEQYF
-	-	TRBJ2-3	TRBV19	TGTGCCAGTACCCAGGGGCAGGGCACAGATACGCAGTATTTT	CASTQGQGTDTQYF
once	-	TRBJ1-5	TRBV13	TGTGCCAGCAGTTTTAGCAATCAGCCCCAGCATTTT	CASSFSNQPQHF
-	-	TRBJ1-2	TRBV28	TGTGCCAGCAGTTTATGGGACACCCAAGGCTATGGCTACACCTTC	CASSLWDTQGYGYTF
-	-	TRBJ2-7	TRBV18	TGTGCCAGCTCCCCCCGGCCCGGGGTCTACGAGCAGTACTTC	CASSPRPGVYEQYF
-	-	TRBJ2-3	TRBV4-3	TGCGCCAGCAGCCTCACAGGGAAATTAACAGATACGCAGTATTTT	CASSLTGKLTDTQYF
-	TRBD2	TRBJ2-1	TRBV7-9	TGTGCCAGCAGCTTACTAAGGACTAGCGGCGATGAGCAGTTCTTC	CASSLLRTSGDEQFF
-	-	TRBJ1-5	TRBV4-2	TGTGCCAGCAGCCAAGGGCCGGGGAGGCCCCAGCATTTT	CASSQGPGRPQHF
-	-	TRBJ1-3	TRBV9	TGTGCCAGCAGCGCCGAACAGAGCTCTGGAAACACCATATATTTT	CASSAEQSSGNTIYF
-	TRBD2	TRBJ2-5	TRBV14	TGTGCCAGCTGGAGCGGGAGGAGAGGAGAGACCCAGTACTTC	CASWSGRRGETQYF
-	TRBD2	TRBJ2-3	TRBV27	TGTGCCAGCAGTCTAGGGCGGACTAGCGGGGCCTCACGGGATACGCAGTATTTT	CASSLGRTSGASRDTQYF
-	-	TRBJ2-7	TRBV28	TGTGCCAGCAAAAGCCTAGAGAGGGAGCAGTACTTC	CASKSLEREQYF
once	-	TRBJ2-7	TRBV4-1	TGCGCCAGCAGCCAAGGGGGGCCTAACAGTTACTACGAGCAGTACTTC	CASSQGGPNSYYEQYF
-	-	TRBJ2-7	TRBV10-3	TGTGCCAGCTCACCGGGACGGAACTCCTACGAGCAGTACTTC	CASSPGRNSYEQYF
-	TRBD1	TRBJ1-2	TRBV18	TGTGCCAGCTCACCGACCGGGACAGGGGACTATGGCTACACCTTC	CASSPTGTGDYGYTF
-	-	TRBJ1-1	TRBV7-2	TGTGCCAGCAGCTTATGGGGAGGGCAGGCTGAAGCTTTCTTT	CASSLWGGQAEAFF
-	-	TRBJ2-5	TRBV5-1	TGCGCCAGCAGCTTGGAGAGCCTTCAAGAGACCCAGTACTTC	CASSLESLQETQYF
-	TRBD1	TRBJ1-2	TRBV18	TGTGCCAGCTCGCCTCAGACAGGGAAAGGCTACACCTTC	CASSPQTGKGYTF
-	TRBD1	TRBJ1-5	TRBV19	TGTGCCAGTGACGGGACAGGGGTGCAGCCCCAGCATTTT	CASDGTGVQPQHF
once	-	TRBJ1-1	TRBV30	TGTGCCTGGAGTGTAGGCCTAAACCAAGAAGCTTTCTTT	CAWSVGLNQEAFF
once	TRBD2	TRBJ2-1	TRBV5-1	TGCGCCAGCAGCCCAGCTGGGCGGGAGGACAATGAGCAGTTCTTC	CASSPAGREDNEQFF
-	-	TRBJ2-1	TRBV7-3	TGTGCCAGCAGCTCCCCTCATGCCCCCTACAATGAGCAGTTCTTC	CASSSPHAPYNEQFF
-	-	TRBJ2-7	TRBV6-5	TGTGCCAGCAGGGACCTCCGCAGGTTTCCCTACGAGCAGTACTTC	CASRDLRRFPYEQYF
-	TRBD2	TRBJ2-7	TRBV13	TGTGCCAGCAGCCGGTCGGGACTAGCGGGGGACTCCTACGAGCAGTACTTC	CASSRSGLAGDSYEQYF
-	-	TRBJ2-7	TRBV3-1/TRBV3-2	TGTGCCAGCAGCCAAGACTCGTACGAGCAGTACTTC	CASSQDSYEQYF
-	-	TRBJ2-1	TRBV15	TGTGCCACCAGCAGAGATTCCAACGAGCAGTTCTTC	CATSRDSNEQFF
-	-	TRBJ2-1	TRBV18	TGTGCCAGCTCACCCGACGGGTACAATGAGCAGTTCTTC	CASSPDGYNEQFF
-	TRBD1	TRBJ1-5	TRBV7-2	TGTGCCAGCAGCTTAGAGGGGACAGGGTATCAGCCCCAGCATTTT	CASSLEGTGYQPQHF
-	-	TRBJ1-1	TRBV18	TGTGCCAGCTCACCACCTAACAGGGTTGAGGGCACTGAAGCTTTCTTT	CASSPPNRVEGTEAFF
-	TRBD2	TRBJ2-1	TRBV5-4	TGTGCCAGCAGCCGGCCAAAAGCGGGGAACAATGAGCAGTTCTTC	CASSRPKAGNNEQFF
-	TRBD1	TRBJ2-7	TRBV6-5	TGTGCCAGCAGTAGGGCACAGGGGGCTTCCTACGAGCAGTACTTC	CASSRAQGASYEQYF
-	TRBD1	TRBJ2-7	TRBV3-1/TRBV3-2	TGTGCCAGCAGCCAGGGGACAGGGGGCCGACGTCGTGAGCAGTACTTC	CASSQGTGGRRREQYF
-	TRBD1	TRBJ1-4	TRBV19	TGTGCCAGTAGGGACAGGCTTGCAACTAATGAAAAACTGTTTTTT	CASRDRLATNEKLFF
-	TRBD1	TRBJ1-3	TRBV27	TGTGCCAGCAGAGACAGGGCAGGGAGAGGAAACACCATATATTTT	CASRDRAGRGNTIYF
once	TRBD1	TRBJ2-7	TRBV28	TGTGCCAGCAGGGGACAGGGGGCCCGGGAGCAGTACTTC	CASRGQGAREQYF
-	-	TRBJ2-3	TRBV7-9	TGTGCCAGCAGCACTGGGACCGGCACAGATACGCAGTATTTT	CASSTGTGTDTQYF
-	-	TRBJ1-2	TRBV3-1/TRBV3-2	TGTGCCAGCAGCCAGGACAGAACTAACTATGGCTACACCTTC	CASSQDRTNYGYTF
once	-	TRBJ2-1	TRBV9	TGTGCCAGCAGCGTAAATCCCAGCTCCTACAATGAGCAGTTCTTC	CASSVNPSSYNEQFF
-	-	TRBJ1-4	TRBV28	TGTGCCAGCAGTTCCTCGGGGCCCGCAAATGAAAAACTGTTTTTT	CASSSSGPANEKLFF
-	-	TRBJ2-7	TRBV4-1	TGCGCCAGCAGCCAAGTGGGGCCTTACTACGAGCAGTACTTC	CASSQVGPYYEQYF
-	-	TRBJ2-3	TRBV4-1	TGCGCCAGCAGCCAAGCGGGCAGACAAAGCACAGATACGCAGTATTTT	CASSQAGRQSTDTQYF
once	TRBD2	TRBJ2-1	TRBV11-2	TGTGCCAGCAAGGGGACTAGCGGAGCGTACAATGAGCAGTTCTTC	CASKGTSGAYNEQFF
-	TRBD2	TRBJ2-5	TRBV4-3	TGCGCCAGCAGCCAAGATTGGGGACTAGCCCAAGAGACCCAGTACTTC	CASSQDWGLAQETQYF
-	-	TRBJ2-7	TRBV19	TGTGCCAGTAGTCATAGGGACACTCGCGGCTACGAGCAGTACTTC	CASSHRDTRGYEQYF
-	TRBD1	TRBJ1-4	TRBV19	TGTGCCAGTAGTAACTACAGGGGGGAGAATGAAAAACTGTTTTTT	CASSNYRGENEKLFF
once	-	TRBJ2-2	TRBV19	TGTGCCAGTAGTGATAGGGCGGGCACCGGGGAGCTGTTTTTT	CASSDRAGTGELFF